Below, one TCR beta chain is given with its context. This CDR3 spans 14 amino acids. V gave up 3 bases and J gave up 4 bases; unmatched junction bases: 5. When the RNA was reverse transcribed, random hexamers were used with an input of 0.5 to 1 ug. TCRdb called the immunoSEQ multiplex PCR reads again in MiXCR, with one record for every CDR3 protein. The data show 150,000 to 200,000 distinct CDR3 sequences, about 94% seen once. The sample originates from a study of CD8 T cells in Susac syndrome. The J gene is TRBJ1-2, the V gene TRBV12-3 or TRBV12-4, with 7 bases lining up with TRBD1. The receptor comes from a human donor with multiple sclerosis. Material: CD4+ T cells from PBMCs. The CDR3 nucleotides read TGTGCCAGCAGTTTTGCGGGACAGATCTATGGCTACACCTTC. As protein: CASSFAGQIYGYTF.